This TCR beta chain emerged from a study of Ad26.COV2.S vaccination and SARS-CoV-2 variants. Of note for this clone: The antigen remains undetermined.

Study conclusions and caveats: Spike-specific CD8+ and CD4+ T cell responses reportedly showed substantial breadth after vaccination. Recipients given vaccine exceeded placebo recipients in spike-specific TCR breadth.

The repertoire was sequenced with immunoSEQ multiplex PCR; TCRdb's copy has only in-frame clones and lacks some. The sample holds roughly 140,000 clones, 86% seen once. CDR3 length: 15 amino acids. Per the germline V gene, CDR1 is SEHNR and CDR2 is FQNEAQ (reference sequence). The germline V and J ends were trimmed by 3 bases and 7 bases, with 16 bases remaining between them. The input for sequencing was peripheral blood, taken after recovery from COVID-19. The origin of this receptor is a human donor who had recovered from COVID-19. The rearrangement links TRBV7-9 to TRBJ2-1, with a tentative D call TRBD1 (6 bases). In DNA, the CDR3 is TGTGCCAGCAGCTTTTTGACAGGTTCGGGGAATGAGCAGTTCTTC. Protein: CASSFLTGSGNEQFF.